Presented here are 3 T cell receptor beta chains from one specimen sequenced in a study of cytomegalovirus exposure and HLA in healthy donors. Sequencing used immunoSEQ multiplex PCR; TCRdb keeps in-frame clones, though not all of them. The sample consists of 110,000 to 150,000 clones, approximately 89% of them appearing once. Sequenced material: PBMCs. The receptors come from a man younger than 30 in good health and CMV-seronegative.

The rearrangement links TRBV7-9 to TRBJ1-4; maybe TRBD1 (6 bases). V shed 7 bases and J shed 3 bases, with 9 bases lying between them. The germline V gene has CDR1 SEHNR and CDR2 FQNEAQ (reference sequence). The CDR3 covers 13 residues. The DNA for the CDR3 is TGTGCCAGCACCGCAGGGGCTAATGAAAAACTGTTTTTT. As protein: CASTAGANEKLFF. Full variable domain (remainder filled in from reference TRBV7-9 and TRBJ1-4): DTGVSQNPRHKITKRGQNVTFRCDPISEHNRLYWYRQTLGQGPEFLTYFQNEAQLEKSRLLSDRFSAERPKGSFSTLEIQRTEQGDSAMYLCASTAGANEKLFFGSGTQLSVL.

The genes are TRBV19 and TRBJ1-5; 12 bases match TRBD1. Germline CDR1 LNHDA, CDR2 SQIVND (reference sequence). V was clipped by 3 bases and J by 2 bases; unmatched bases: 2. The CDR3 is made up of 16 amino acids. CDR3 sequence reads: CASSIGTGGGNQPQHF. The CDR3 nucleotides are TGTGCCAGTAGTATTGGGACAGGGGGCGGCAATCAGCCCCAGCATTTT.

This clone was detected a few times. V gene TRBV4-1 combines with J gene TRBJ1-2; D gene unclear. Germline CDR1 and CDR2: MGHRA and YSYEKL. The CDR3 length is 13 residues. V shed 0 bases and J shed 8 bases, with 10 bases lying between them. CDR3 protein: CASSQDRGGGYTF. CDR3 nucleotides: TGCGCCAGCAGCCAAGATCGTGGCGGCGGCTACACCTTC.